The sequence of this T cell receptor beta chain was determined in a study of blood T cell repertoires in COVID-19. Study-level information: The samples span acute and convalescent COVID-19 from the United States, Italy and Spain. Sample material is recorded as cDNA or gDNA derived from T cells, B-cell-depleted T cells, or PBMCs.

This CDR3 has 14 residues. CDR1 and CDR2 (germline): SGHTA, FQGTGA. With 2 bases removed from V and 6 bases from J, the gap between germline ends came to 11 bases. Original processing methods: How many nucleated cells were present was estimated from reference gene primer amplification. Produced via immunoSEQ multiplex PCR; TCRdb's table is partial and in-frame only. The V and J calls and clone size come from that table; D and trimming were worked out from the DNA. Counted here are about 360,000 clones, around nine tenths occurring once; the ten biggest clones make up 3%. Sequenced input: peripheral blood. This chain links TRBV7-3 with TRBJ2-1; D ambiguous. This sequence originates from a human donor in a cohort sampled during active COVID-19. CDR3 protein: CASSLGIAGNEQFF. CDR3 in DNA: TGTGCCAGCAGCTTAGGAATAGCTGGCAATGAGCAGTTCTTC. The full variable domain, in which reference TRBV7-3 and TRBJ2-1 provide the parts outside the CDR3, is GAGVSQTPSNKVTEKGKYVELRCDPISGHTALYWYRQSLGQGPEFLIYFQGTGAADDSGLPNDRFFAVRPEGSVSTLKIQRTERGDSAVYLCASSLGIAGNEQFFGPGTRLTVL.